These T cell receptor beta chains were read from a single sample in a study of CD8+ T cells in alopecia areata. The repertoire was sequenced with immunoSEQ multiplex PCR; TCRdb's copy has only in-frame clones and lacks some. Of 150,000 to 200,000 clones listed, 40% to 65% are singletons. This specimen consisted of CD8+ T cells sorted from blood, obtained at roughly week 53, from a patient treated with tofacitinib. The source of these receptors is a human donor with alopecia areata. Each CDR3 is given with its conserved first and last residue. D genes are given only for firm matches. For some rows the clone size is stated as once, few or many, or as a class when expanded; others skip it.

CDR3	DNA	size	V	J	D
CASRGSGANVLTF	TGTGCCAGCCGGGGCTCTGGGGCCAACGTCCTGACTTTC	-	TRBV6-5	TRBJ2-6	-
CASSPEVNYEQYF	TGTGCCAGCAGCCCCGAAGTAAACTACGAGCAGTACTTC	-	TRBV6-6	TRBJ2-7	-
CASSSSHNLYEQYF	TGCGCCAGCAGTAGCAGTCACAATCTCTACGAGCAGTACTTC	few	TRBV5-1	TRBJ2-7	-
CASSQVQGAGQPQHF	TGCGCCAGCAGCCAAGTTCAGGGGGCAGGTCAGCCCCAGCATTTT	-	TRBV4-1	TRBJ1-5	TRBD1
CASSLGVAGGPNDEQFF	TGTGCCAGCAGCTTAGGAGTAGCGGGGGGGCCAAACGATGAGCAGTTCTTC	-	TRBV7-8	TRBJ2-1	TRBD2
CSVTGTGGTGELFF	TGCAGCGTTACCGGGACAGGGGGAACCGGGGAGCTGTTTTTT	few	TRBV29-1	TRBJ2-2	TRBD1
CASSQGTIPSLDEQFF	TGCGCCAGCAGCCAAGGGACCATCCCCTCTTTAGATGAGCAGTTCTTC	few	TRBV4-1	TRBJ2-1	-
CASSVGSGDSYNSPLHF	TGTGCCAGCAGCGTAGGTTCGGGAGACTCCTATAATTCACCCCTCCACTTT	few	TRBV9	TRBJ1-6	-
CASGNPGQGAYEQYF	TGTGCCAGCGGGAACCCGGGACAGGGGGCCTACGAGCAGTACTTC	-	TRBV27	TRBJ2-7	TRBD1
CASSTGQNYNEQFF	TGTGCCAGCAGTACCGGGCAGAACTACAATGAGCAGTTCTTC	-	TRBV6-5	TRBJ2-1	-
CACPTLRGGSPLHF	TGTGCCTGCCCTACCCTCCGTGGTGGTTCACCCCTCCACTTT	-	TRBV30	TRBJ1-6	-
CACGQGTGELFF	TGTGCCTGCGGTCAGGGGACCGGGGAGCTGTTTTTT	few	TRBV30	TRBJ2-2	-
CASSLAGSNQPQHF	TGTGCCAGCAGCTTGGCCGGGTCCAATCAGCCCCAGCATTTT	-	TRBV5-6	TRBJ1-5	-
CASSVGGEENIQYF	TGTGCCAGCAGCGTAGGGGGTGAGGAAAACATTCAGTACTTC	few	TRBV9	TRBJ2-4	-
CAITPEEGYEQYF	TGTGCCATCACCCCAGAGGAGGGCTACGAGCAGTACTTC	-	TRBV10-3	TRBJ2-7	-
CASSPGSEAFF	TGTGCCAGCAGCCCGGGGTCTGAAGCTTTCTTT	-	TRBV11-2	TRBJ1-1	-
CASSQVWITNEKLFF	TGCGCCAGCAGCCAAGTCTGGATAACTAATGAAAAACTGTTTTTT	-	TRBV4-3	TRBJ1-4	-
CASSLGDRTTDTQYF	TGCGCCAGCAGCTTGGGGGACCGGACCACAGATACGCAGTATTTT	-	TRBV5-1	TRBJ2-3	-
CASSFALGGADTGELFF	TGTGCCAGCAGCTTCGCGTTGGGAGGGGCTGACACCGGGGAGCTGTTTTTT	-	TRBV7-9	TRBJ2-2	TRBD2
CASSLDRDTEAFF	TGTGCCAGCAGCTTAGACAGGGACACTGAAGCTTTCTTT	-	TRBV7-6	TRBJ1-1	-
CASSGSLGGYQPQHF	TGTGCCAGTAGTGGCAGCCTGGGAGGGTATCAGCCCCAGCATTTT	-	TRBV19	TRBJ1-5	-
CASSADRGMSNQPQHF	TGTGCCAGCAGCGCGGACAGGGGAATGAGCAATCAGCCCCAGCATTTT	-	TRBV7-9	TRBJ1-5	TRBD1
CASQKGQGFDTQYF	TGCGCCAGCCAAAAAGGACAGGGGTTCGATACGCAGTATTTT	-	TRBV5-1	TRBJ2-3	TRBD1
CASSWTTSGNTIYF	TGTGCCAGCAGCTGGACAACCTCTGGAAACACCATATATTTT	-	TRBV5-6	TRBJ1-3	-
CSAWDGAYEQYF	TGCAGCGCCTGGGACGGAGCGTACGAGCAGTACTTC	-	TRBV29-1	TRBJ2-7	-
CASSLDRSRDTQYF	TGTGCCAGCAGCTTAGATCGCTCTCGAGATACGCAGTATTTT	-	TRBV11-2	TRBJ2-3	-
CAFLRFAYGYTF	TGTGCCTTCCTCCGGTTCGCTTATGGCTACACCTTC	-	TRBV30	TRBJ1-2	-
CSVVREDSDTQYF	TGCAGCGTTGTCAGGGAGGACTCAGATACGCAGTATTTT	few	TRBV29-1	TRBJ2-3	-
CASSQTKGERGSYEQYF	TGCGCCAGCAGCCAGACTAAAGGGGAGCGGGGGTCCTACGAGCAGTACTTC	-	TRBV4-1	TRBJ2-7	TRBD2
CASSVPSGGAHEQYF	TGTGCCAGCAGCGTACCTAGCGGGGGGGCGCACGAGCAGTACTTC	once	TRBV13	TRBJ2-7	TRBD2
CASSWGRAGGQETQYF	TGCGCCAGCAGCTGGGGGCGAGCGGGGGGCCAAGAGACCCAGTACTTC	-	TRBV5-1	TRBJ2-5	TRBD2
CASSQASGQAKNIQYF	TGTGCCAGCAGCCAAGCTTCGGGTCAAGCCAAAAACATTCAGTACTTC	once	TRBV4-2	TRBJ2-4	-